Listed below are T cell receptor beta chains from one sample, sequenced in a study of blood T cell repertoires in COVID-19. Assay used: immunoSEQ multiplex PCR; TCRdb lists only in-frame clones, some missing. Counted here are some 22,000 clones, around 86% occurring once; the ten biggest clones make up around 30%. Sequenced input: peripheral blood. Receptor source: a human donor with active COVID-19. The donor label of this sample is uncertain. Both conserved end residues are trimmed from each CDR3.

v_gene	CDR3aa
TRBV7-2	ASSLGLDSYEQY
TRBV12-5	ASGLGESGANVLT
TRBV3-1/TRBV3-2	ASSQAPGTSASYEQY
TRBV3-1/TRBV3-2	ASSQDRGLLGYT
TRBV3-1/TRBV3-2	ASSLEETQY
TRBV9	ASSVGHLSYEQY
TRBV27	ASSFIFSGKDTGELF
TRBV23-1	AKGQVIKISYEQY
TRBV5-4	ASSFGEGVSPLH
TRBV5-4	ASSPGGGSSYEQY
TRBV18	ASSPPIGQGEAGELF
TRBV2	ASRGADTQY
TRBV5-5	ASSRKGSSGNTIY
TRBV5-1	ASSHPGLLSNEQF
TRBV11-3	ASSLVLGLGSTDTQY
TRBV15	ATSRDLQSPKEQF
TRBV27	ASRSVGLSYEQY
TRBV5-6	ASSLARGGEQF
TRBV9	ASSVAADTYNSPLH
TRBV10-3	ASQRYEGGEQF
TRBV4-2	ASSPGQGVYEQY
TRBV10-3	AISPQGSNTEAF
TRBV3-1/TRBV3-2	ASSQVPLAGGPLQETQY
TRBV6-5	ASSSVGPSYEQY
TRBV27	ASSLVGGGAYEQY
TRBV20-1	SASRRGTKVNTEAF
TRBV5-3	ARSFSGPSYEQY
TRBV6-4	ASSDSTGGELF